A single sample is the source of the 8 T cell receptor beta chains below, sequenced in a study of T cells in women clearing cervical HPV infection. Data came from immunoSEQ multiplex PCR; TCRdb stores just in-frame clones and leaves some out. The table for this sample gives around 35,000 clones. Sequencing was carried out using blood buffy coat. Receptors originate from a woman aged 18 to 75 with a cervical HPV16 infection that either progressed to CIN3+ or cleared (not recorded which).

The CDR3 protein is CASSLSTTRGGAGYTF. Incomplete CDR3 DNA: TGCGCCAGCAGCTTGTCGACTACGCGTGGAGGCGCGGGC. The rearrangement links TRBV5-1 to TRBJ1-2; D is ambiguous. The read falls 3 residues short of the CDR3 end, and the missing part is taken from the germline J gene. Germline CDR1 SGHRS, CDR2 YFSETQ. This CDR3 spans 16 amino acids.

Regarding this clone: The read ends 3 residues early relative to the CDR3; the germline J gene fills the gap. V and J are TRBV5-4 and TRBJ2-5; the match to TRBD2 covers 8 bases. Germline V gene data show CDR1 as SGHNT and CDR2 as YYREEE (reference sequence). This CDR3 is 16 amino acids long. J lost 3 bases, V lost 0 bases, and 7 bases had no gene match. CDR3 in amino acids: CASSLGPRGGKETQYF. The CDR3 bases that were read are TGTGCCAGCAGCTTGGGTCCCCGGGGGGGGAAAGAGACC.

A note on this clone: The sequence runs out 3 residues before the end of the CDR3; the remainder is reconstructed from the germline J gene. This chain links TRBV19 with TRBJ2-7; 14 bases map to TRBD2. The CDR3 totals 16 residues. Trimming took 4 bases from V and 2 from J; bases not matched to a gene: 4. CDR1 is LNHDA, CDR2 SQIVND, per germline (reference sequence). CDR3: CASSRGLAGDAYEQYF. The DNA read from the CDR3 is TGTGCCAGTAGTAGGGGACTAGCGGGAGACGCCTACGAG. The whole variable domain, filled in from reference TRBV19 and TRBJ2-7, reads DGGITQSPKYLFRKEGQNVTLSCEQNLNHDAMYWYRQDPGQGLRLIYYSQIVNDFQKGDIAEGYSVSREKKESFPLTVTSAQKNPTAFYLCASSRGLAGDAYEQYFGPGTRLTVT.

About this clone: The CDR3 extends 3 residues past the end of the read, so its final part is completed from the germline J gene. The chain couples TRBV30 to TRBJ2-2, with a possible D match to TRBD1 (6 bases). V was pared by 4 bases and J by 6 bases, with 6 bases between. The CDR3 is made up of 11 amino acids. Germline loops: CDR1 GTSNPN, CDR2 SVGIG (reference sequence). CDR3 DNA (partial): TGTGCCTGGAAGGGGGCCGGGGAG. Amino acids: CAWKGAGE. The CDR3, in full, reads CAWKGAGELFF.

Of note for this clone: The missing CDR3 end, 3 residues past where the read stops, is filled in from the germline J gene. The V call is TRBV7-2, the J call TRBJ2-2; 11 nucleotides agree with TRBD2. J was trimmed by 7 bases and V by 3 bases; bases with no gene match: 4. The CDR3 is 15 amino acids. CDR1 and CDR2 (germline): SGHTA, FQGNSA. CDR3 loop: CASSFLAGGVGELFF. CDR3 DNA (partial): TGTGCCAGCAGCTTTTTAGCGGGAGGGGTCGGGGAG.

On this clone itself: With the read ending 3 residues before the CDR3 end, the germline J gene is used to fill in that end. V is TRBV5-1 and J is TRBJ2-4, with D possibly matching TRBD1 (6 bases). The length of the CDR3 is 16 residues. Germline CDR1 and CDR2: SGHRS and YFSETQ. V was cut by 4 bases and J by 0 bases, with 14 bases left in between. The CDR3 protein is CASSPGTFLAKNIQYF. CDR3 bases read: TGCGCCAGCAGCCCAGGGACATTCCTAGCCAAAAACATT.

A word on this clone: The read is 3 residues too short to cover the CDR3 end, so that end is filled in from the germline J gene. This chain joins TRBV30 and TRBJ2-1; D ambiguous. With 3 bases removed from V and 0 bases from J, the gap between germline ends came to 6 bases. This CDR3 has 13 amino acids. Germline CDR1 and CDR2: GTSNPN and SVGIG (reference sequence). Incomplete CDR3 DNA: TGTGCCTGGAGACTAAGCTCCTACAATGAG. Its protein is CAWRLSSYNE. Given in full, the CDR3 is CAWRLSSYNEQFF.

A word on this clone: The sequence runs out 3 residues before the end of the CDR3; the remainder is reconstructed from the germline J gene. This chain connects TRBV2 to TRBJ2-3; the match to TRBD1 covers 9 bases. Germline V gives CDR1 SNHLY, CDR2 FYNNEI. The CDR3 is 15 amino acids. CDR3 DNA, as far as it was read: TGTGCCAGCAGTGGTAGACAGGGGGTCGGTCAGCCG. This translates into CASSGRQGVGQP. The CDR3, in full, reads CASSGRQGVGQPQYF.